The rows below give T cell receptor beta chains drawn from one sample of a study of T cells after yellow fever vaccination. MiXCR was run by TCRdb on the 5' RACE reads, yielding one entry per CDR3 protein. The table has some 670,000 distinct CDR3 sequences, over 9% seen once. The specimen comprised PBMCs, sampled on the day of the yellow fever booster vaccination. These TCRs come from a man between 25 and 39 years old who received the YFV17D yellow fever vaccine. Both conserved end residues are part of each CDR3. A D gene is named only where the DNA matches it firmly. The size field is filled for only some rows; it gives once, few, many or a size class.

size	V	D	J	CDR3	DNA
-	TRBV20-1	-	TRBJ2-5	CSARDPEQETQYF	TGCAGTGCTAGAGATCCAGAGCAAGAGACCCAGTACTTC
-	TRBV7-2	-	TRBJ2-2	CASSFQPLTGNTGELFF	TGTGCCAGCAGCTTCCAACCCTTGACAGGCAACACCGGGGAGCTGTTTTTT
few	TRBV10-3	-	TRBJ2-6	CAIRGDNSGANVLTF	TGTGCCATCAGAGGGGACAACTCTGGGGCCAACGTCCTGACTTTC
many	TRBV20-1	-	TRBJ2-2	CSAKRTARGTGELFF	TGCAGTGCTAAAAGGACGGCACGGGGCACCGGGGAGCTGTTTTTT
few	TRBV10-3	-	TRBJ2-3	CATTGVTDTQYF	TGTGCCACGACAGGAGTCACAGATACGCAGTATTTT
-	TRBV15	-	TRBJ2-1	CATSRAGGGGNEQFF	TGTGCCACCAGCAGAGCGGGCGGCGGCGGCAATGAGCAGTTCTTC
few	TRBV28	-	TRBJ2-2	CASSTGRSGELFF	TGTGCCAGCAGTACGGGAAGGTCCGGGGAGCTGTTTTTT
many	TRBV5-1	TRBD2	TRBJ2-1	CASSATTSGLYNEQFF	TGCGCCAGCAGCGCCACTACTAGCGGACTTTACAATGAGCAGTTCTTC
many	TRBV11-2	-	TRBJ2-7	CASSLAAEGEQYF	TGTGCCAGCAGCTTAGCTGCAGAAGGCGAGCAGTACTTC
few	TRBV27	-	TRBJ2-1	CASRPSSQGLGWNEQFF	TGTGCCAGCAGACCCAGTTCCCAGGGTTTGGGGTGGAATGAGCAGTTCTTC
-	TRBV29-1	TRBD1	TRBJ1-4	CSVGGTGSGEKLFF	TGCAGCGTGGGTGGGACAGGGTCGGGTGAAAAACTGTTTTTT
-	TRBV15	-	TRBJ2-1	CATSREGAGSYNEQFF	TGTGCCACCAGCAGAGAGGGGGCAGGGTCCTACAATGAGCAGTTCTTC
-	TRBV4-1	TRBD2	TRBJ2-1	CASSQVPLAGGGYNEQFF	TGCGCCAGCAGCCAAGTGCCGTTAGCGGGAGGAGGGTACAATGAGCAGTTCTTC
few	TRBV9	TRBD2	TRBJ2-2	CASSVGLAGSTGELFF	TGTGCCAGCAGCGTAGGGCTAGCGGGATCCACCGGGGAGCTGTTTTTT
many	TRBV12-3/TRBV12-4	-	TRBJ2-7	CASSLGVARQYF	TGTGCCAGCAGTTTAGGAGTGGCTAGGCAGTACTTC
few	TRBV12-3/TRBV12-4	TRBD2	TRBJ2-1	CASSPPRIASGRFNEQFF	TGTGCCAGCAGCCCCCCAAGAATCGCTAGCGGGAGGTTCAATGAGCAGTTCTTC
-	TRBV7-2	TRBD1	TRBJ1-5	CASSSTGASIGQPQHF	TGTGCCAGCAGCTCGACAGGGGCTTCTATTGGGCAGCCCCAGCATTTT
-	TRBV12-3/TRBV12-4	TRBD1	TRBJ2-7	CASSEGQGLDEQYF	TGTGCCAGCAGTGAAGGACAGGGGCTCGACGAGCAGTACTTC
-	TRBV20-1	TRBD1	TRBJ2-4	CSARDAGTGVKNIQYF	TGCAGTGCTAGAGATGCCGGGACAGGGGTAAAAAACATTCAGTACTTC
few	TRBV24-1	-	TRBJ2-3	CATSFAKGSDTQYF	TGTGCCACCAGTTTTGCCAAAGGATCAGATACGCAGTATTTT
many	TRBV6-6	-	TRBJ2-5	CASSPSPRTGWYF	TGTGCCAGCAGCCCCAGCCCCCGGACGGGGTGGTACTTC
-	TRBV9	-	TRBJ1-2	CASSAGVDNYGYTF	TGTGCCAGCAGCGCAGGCGTCGATAACTATGGCTACACCTTC
-	TRBV6-5	-	TRBJ1-6	CASSYSLTLYNSPLHF	TGTGCCAGCAGTTACTCACTGACCCTCTATAATTCACCCCTCCACTTT
few	TRBV6-1	TRBD2	TRBJ2-7	CASTGLAGTYEQYF	TGTGCCAGCACCGGACTAGCGGGAACGTACGAGCAGTACTTC
many	TRBV7-2	TRBD2	TRBJ2-1	CASSLSRERMNEQFF	TGTGCCAGCAGCTTATCGCGGGAGCGAATGAATGAGCAGTTCTTC
many	TRBV5-1	-	TRBJ2-7	CASNQAGSYEQYF	TGCGCCAGCAACCAGGCGGGCTCCTACGAGCAGTACTTC
few	TRBV4-3	TRBD2	TRBJ2-1	CASSPISGRGQFF	TGCGCCAGCAGCCCAATTAGCGGGAGGGGGCAGTTCTTC
many	TRBV20-1	TRBD1	TRBJ2-1	CSARGTGGSYNEQFF	TGCAGTGCTAGAGGCACAGGGGGTTCCTACAATGAGCAGTTCTTC
many	TRBV5-1	-	TRBJ2-3	CASSFGRDGPDTQYF	TGCGCCAGCAGCTTTGGACGGGACGGCCCAGATACGCAGTATTTT
-	TRBV7-9	-	TRBJ2-5	CASSLFSEQETQYF	TGTGCCAGCAGCTTATTTAGCGAGCAAGAGACCCAGTACTTC
few	TRBV6-5	TRBD2	TRBJ2-5	CASSYWASGPQETQYF	TGTGCCAGCAGTTACTGGGCTAGCGGTCCCCAAGAGACCCAGTACTTC